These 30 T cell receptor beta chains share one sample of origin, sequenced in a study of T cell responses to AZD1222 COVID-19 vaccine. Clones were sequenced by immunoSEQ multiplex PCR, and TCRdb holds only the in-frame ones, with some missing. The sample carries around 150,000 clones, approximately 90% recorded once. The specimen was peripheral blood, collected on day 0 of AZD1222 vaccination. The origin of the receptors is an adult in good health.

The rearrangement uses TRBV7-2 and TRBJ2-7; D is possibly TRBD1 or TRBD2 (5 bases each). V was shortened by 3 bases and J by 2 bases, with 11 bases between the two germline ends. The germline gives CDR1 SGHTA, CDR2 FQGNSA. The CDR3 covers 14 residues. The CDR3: CASSFSMGAYEQYF. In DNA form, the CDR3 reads TGTGCCAGCAGCTTTTCGATGGGGGCCTACGAGCAGTACTTC.

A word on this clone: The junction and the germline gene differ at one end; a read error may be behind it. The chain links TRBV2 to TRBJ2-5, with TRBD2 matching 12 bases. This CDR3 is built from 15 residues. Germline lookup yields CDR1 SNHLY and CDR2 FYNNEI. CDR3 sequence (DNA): TGTGCCAGCAGTCGGACTAGCGGGAACCAGGAGACCCAGTACTTC. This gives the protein CASSRTSGNQETQYF.

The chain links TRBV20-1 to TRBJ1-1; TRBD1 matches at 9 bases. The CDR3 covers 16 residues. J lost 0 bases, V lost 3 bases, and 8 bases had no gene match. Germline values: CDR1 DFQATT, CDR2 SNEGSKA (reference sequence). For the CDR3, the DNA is TGCAGTGCTAGTGGGACAGGGCCCGACATGAACACTGAAGCTTTCTTT. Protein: CSASGTGPDMNTEAFF.

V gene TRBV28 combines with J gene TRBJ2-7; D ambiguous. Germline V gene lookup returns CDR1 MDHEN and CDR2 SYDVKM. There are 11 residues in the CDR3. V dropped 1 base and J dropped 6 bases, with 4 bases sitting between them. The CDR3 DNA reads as TGTGCCAGCAGTTTATCCACCGAGCAGTACTTC. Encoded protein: CASSLSTEQYF.

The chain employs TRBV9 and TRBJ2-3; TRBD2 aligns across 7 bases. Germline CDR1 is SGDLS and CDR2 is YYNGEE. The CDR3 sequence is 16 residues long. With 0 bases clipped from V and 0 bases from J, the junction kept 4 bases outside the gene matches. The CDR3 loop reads CASSVEAGSSTDTQYF. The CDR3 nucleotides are TGTGCCAGCAGCGTAGAAGCGGGATCTAGCACAGATACGCAGTATTTT.

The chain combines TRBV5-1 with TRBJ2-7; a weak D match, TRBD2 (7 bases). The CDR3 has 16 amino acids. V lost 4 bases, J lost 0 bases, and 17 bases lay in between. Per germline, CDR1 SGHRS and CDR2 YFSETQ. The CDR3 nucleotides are TGCGCCAGCAGCGGCACCGAGGGAGGGGGCTCCTACGAGCAGTACTTC. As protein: CASSGTEGGGSYEQYF.

The CDR3: CASSEYGLRKGIQYF. In nucleotides, the CDR3 is TGTGCCAGCAGTGAATACGGACTTCGCAAGGGCATTCAGTACTTC. The chain combines TRBV2 with TRBJ2-4, with a tentative D call TRBD2 (5 bases). The ends were cut back, 2 bases at V and 9 bases at J, with 17 bases in the middle. The CDR3 has 15 residues. Germline V gene data show CDR1 as SNHLY and CDR2 as FYNNEI.

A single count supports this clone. The CDR3 loop reads CATSDFHREETQYF. The CDR3 coding sequence is TGTGCCACCAGTGATTTTCACAGGGAAGAGACCCAGTACTTC. V usage is TRBV24-1 and J usage is TRBJ2-5, with D perhaps matching TRBD1 (6 bases). CDR1 and CDR2 (germline): KGHDR, SFDVKD. The CDR3 totals 14 residues. V shed 1 base and J shed 3 bases, with 8 bases lying between them.

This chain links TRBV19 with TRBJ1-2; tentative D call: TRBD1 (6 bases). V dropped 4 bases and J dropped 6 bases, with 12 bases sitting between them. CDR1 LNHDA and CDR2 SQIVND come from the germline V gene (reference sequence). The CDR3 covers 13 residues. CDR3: CASSTYSGDGYTF. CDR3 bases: TGTGCCAGTAGTACCTACTCAGGGGATGGCTACACCTTC.

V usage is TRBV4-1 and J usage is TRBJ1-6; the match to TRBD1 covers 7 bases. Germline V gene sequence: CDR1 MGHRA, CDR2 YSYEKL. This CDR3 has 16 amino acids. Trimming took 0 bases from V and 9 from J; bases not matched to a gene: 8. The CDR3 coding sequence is TGCGCCAGCAGCCAAGAGGGAGGACAGGTTGGTTCACCCCTCCACTTT. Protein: CASSQEGGQVGSPLHF.

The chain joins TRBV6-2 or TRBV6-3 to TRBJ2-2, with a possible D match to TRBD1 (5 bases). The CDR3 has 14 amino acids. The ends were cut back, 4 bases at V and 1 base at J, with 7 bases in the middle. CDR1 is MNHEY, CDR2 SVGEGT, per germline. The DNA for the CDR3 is TGTGCCAGCAGTTTCGGACAGAACACCGGGGAGCTGTTTTTT. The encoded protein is CASSFGQNTGELFF.

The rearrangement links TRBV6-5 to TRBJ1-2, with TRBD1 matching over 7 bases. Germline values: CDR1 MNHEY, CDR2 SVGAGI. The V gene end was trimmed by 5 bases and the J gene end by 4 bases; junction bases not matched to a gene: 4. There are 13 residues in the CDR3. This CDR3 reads CASSPGQSYGYTF. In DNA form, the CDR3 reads TGTGCCAGCAGTCCGGGACAGAGCTATGGCTACACCTTC.

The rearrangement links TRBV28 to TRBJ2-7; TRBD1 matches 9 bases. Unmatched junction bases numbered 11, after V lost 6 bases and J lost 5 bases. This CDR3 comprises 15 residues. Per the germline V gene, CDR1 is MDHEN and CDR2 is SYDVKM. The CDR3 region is CASSTNRDRVDEQYF. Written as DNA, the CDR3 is TGTGCCAGCAGCACTAACCGGGACAGGGTAGACGAGCAGTACTTC. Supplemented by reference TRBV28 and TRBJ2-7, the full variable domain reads DVKVTQSSRYLVKRTGEKVFLECVQDMDHENMFWYRQDPGLGLRLIYFSYDVKMKEKGDIPEGYSVSREKKERFSLILESASTNQTSMYLCASSTNRDRVDEQYFGPGTRLTVT.

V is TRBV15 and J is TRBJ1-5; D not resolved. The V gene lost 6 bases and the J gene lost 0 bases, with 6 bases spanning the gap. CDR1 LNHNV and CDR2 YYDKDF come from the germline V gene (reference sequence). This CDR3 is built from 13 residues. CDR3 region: CATSELSNQPQHF. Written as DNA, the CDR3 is TGTGCCACCAGTGAGCTTAGCAATCAGCCCCAGCATTTT.

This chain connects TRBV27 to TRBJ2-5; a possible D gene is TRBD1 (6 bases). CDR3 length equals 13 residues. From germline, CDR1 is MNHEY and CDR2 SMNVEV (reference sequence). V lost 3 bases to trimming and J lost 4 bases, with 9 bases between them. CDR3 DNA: TGTGCCAGCAGTTTTCAGGGGCCAGAGACCCAGTACTTC. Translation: CASSFQGPETQYF.

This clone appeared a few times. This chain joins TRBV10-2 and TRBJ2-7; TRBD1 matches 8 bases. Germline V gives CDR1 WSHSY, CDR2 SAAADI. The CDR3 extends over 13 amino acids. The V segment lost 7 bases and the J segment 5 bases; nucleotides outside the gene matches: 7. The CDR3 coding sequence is TGCGCCAGCAAAGGACAGGGAACCCACGAGCAGTACTTC. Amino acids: CASKGQGTHEQYF.

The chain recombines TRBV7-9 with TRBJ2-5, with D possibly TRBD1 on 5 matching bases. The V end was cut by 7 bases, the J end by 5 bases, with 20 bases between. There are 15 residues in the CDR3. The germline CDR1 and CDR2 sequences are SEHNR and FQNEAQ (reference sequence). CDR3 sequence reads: CASTRTDNLGETQYF. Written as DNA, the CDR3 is TGTGCCAGCACCCGAACGGACAACCTCGGGGAGACCCAGTACTTC. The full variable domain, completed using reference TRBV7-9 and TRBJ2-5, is DTGVSQNPRHKITKRGQNVTFRCDPISEHNRLYWYRQTLGQGPEFLTYFQNEAQLEKSRLLSDRFSAERPKGSFSTLEIQRTEQGDSAMYLCASTRTDNLGETQYFGPGTRLLVL.

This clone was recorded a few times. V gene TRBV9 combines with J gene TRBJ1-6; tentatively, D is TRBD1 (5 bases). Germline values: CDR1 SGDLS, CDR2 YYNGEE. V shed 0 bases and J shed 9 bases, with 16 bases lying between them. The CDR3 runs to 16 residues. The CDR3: CASSVGQALRGSPLHF. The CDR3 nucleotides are TGTGCCAGCAGCGTAGGCCAGGCGCTGAGGGGTTCACCCCTCCACTTT.

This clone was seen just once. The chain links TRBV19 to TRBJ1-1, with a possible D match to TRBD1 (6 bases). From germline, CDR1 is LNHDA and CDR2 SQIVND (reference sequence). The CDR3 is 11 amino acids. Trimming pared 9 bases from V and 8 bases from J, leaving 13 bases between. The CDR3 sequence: CASIYRDEAFF. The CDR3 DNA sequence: TGTGCCAGCATCTACAGGGACGAAGCTTTCTTT.

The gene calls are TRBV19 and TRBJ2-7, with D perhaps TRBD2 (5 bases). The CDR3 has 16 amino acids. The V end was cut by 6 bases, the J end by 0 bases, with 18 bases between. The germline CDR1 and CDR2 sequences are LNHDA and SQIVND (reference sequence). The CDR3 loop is CASRRYAGLSSYEQYF. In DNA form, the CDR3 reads TGTGCCAGTAGAAGGTACGCGGGCCTCAGCTCCTACGAGCAGTACTTC.

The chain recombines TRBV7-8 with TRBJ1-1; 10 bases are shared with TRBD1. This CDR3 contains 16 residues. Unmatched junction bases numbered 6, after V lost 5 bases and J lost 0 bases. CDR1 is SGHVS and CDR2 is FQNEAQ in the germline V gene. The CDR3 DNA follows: TGTGCCAGCAGCCCCGGGACAGGGGACGTGAACACTGAAGCTTTCTTT. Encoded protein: CASSPGTGDVNTEAFF.

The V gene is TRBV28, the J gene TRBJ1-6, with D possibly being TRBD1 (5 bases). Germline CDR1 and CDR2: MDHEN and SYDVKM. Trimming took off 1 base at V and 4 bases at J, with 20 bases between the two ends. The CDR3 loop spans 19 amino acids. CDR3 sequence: CASSLYWGVGVKYNSPLHF. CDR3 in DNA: TGTGCCAGCAGTTTATATTGGGGGGTGGGGGTAAAATATAATTCACCCCTCCACTTT.

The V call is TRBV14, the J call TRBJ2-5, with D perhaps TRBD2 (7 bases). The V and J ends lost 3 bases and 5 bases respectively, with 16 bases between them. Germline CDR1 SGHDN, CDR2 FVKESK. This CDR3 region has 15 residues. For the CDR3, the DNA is TGTGCCAGCAGCCATCGCGGGGGCCCGCGTGAGACCCAGTACTTC. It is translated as CASSHRGGPRETQYF.

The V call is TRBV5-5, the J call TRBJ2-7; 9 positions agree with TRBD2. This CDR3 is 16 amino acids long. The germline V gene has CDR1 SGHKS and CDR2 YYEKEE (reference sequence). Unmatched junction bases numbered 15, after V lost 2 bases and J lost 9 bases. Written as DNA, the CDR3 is TGTGCCAGCAGCTTACCCTTGGTTAGCGGGAGTAAGGTGCAGTACTTC. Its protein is CASSLPLVSGSKVQYF.

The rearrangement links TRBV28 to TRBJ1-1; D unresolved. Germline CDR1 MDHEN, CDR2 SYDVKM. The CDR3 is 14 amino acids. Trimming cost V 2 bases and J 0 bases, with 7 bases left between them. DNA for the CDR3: TGTGCCAGCAGTTTACCCCCATTGAACACTGAAGCTTTCTTT. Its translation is CASSLPPLNTEAFF.

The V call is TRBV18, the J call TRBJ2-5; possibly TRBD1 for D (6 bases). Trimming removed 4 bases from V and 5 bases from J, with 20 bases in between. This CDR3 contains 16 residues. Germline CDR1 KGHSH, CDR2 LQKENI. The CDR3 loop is CASSLLPTGPQETQYF. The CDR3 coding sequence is TGTGCCAGCTCACTTCTTCCGACAGGCCCCCAGGAGACCCAGTACTTC.

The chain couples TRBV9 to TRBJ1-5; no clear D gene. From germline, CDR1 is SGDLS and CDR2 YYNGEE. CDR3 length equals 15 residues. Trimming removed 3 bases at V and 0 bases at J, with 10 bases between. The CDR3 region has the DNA TGTGCCAGCAGCGCCGACGGTTATAGCAATCAGCCCCAGCATTTT. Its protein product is CASSADGYSNQPQHF.

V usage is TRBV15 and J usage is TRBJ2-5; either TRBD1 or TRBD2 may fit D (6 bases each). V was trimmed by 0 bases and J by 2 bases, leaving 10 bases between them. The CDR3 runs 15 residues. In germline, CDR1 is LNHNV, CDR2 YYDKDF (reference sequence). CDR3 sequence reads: CATSRDGGQQETQYF. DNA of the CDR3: TGTGCCACCAGCAGAGATGGGGGGCAGCAAGAGACCCAGTACTTC.

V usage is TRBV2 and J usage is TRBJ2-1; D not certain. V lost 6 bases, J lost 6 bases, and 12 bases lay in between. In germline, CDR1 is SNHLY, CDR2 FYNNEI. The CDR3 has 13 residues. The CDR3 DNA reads TGTGCCAGCAGCCTAGGGCCGCGCAATGAGCAGTTCTTC. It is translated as CASSLGPRNEQFF.

The CDR3 loop is CASSGSSSYNSPLHF. CDR3 in DNA: TGTGCCAGCAGCGGCAGTAGCTCCTATAATTCACCCCTCCACTTT. This chain connects TRBV28 to TRBJ1-6; D gene unclear. CDR1 MDHEN and CDR2 SYDVKM come from the germline V gene. V was trimmed by 6 bases and J by 0 bases, leaving 9 bases between them. The CDR3 spans 15 residues.